Detailed here is one TCR beta chain. This clone was found a few times. Its recognized antigen is unknown. One base away there is no much larger clone; base qualities are not given. This record comes from a study of blood T cell repertoires in COVID-19 (dated by TCRdb to the early 2020s). Regarding the study in general: Samples from collaborators originated in the United States, Italy and Spain and spanned both the acute and convalescent phases of COVID-19. A de-identified subject ID, COVID-19 status, age in years and sex were almost always included in the sample metadata. Where available, HLA class I and class II types were taken from metadata supplied by the sample provider and were not determined by assay-based typing. Subjects who had been exposed to COVID-19, were actively infected with it, or had recovered from it provided the deeply sampled blood TCRbeta repertoires that made up the dataset. The material from the prospective study consisted of cDNA or gDNA derived from T cells, B-cell-depleted T cells, or PBMCs. A freely available public database, intended as a resource for researchers studying the immune response to SARS-CoV-2, is where the repertoires were released. Samples were obtained from the ongoing ImmuneRACE study (first 160 participants) and from 1,200 or so subjects provided by 6 global collaborators. Overall study results and their limits: The amount of clinical and demographic metadata varied by source and participant and was provided uncurated.

Whole blood was collected in K2EDTA tubes by collaborating institutions according to the institutions' own protocols. Collaborator samples were shipped for TCRbeta analysis as frozen whole blood, isolated PBMCs, or DNA extracted from either sample type. Trimming leaves V shorter by 5 bases and J shorter by 0 bases, with the junction holding 13 bases beyond the gene matches. From cysteine to phenylalanine, the CDR3 is 17 amino acids long. The kept DNA is CDR3 alone, 51 bases in frame from the first base. CDR1 and CDR2 (MNHEY, SMNVEV) derive from the germline V gene (reference sequence). The immunoSEQ Assay, a bias-controlled multiplex PCR, was used to amplify TCRbeta CDR3 regions from genomic DNA. The authors processed their data as follows. Nucleated cell counts per sample were estimated from amplification of reference gene primers within the assay. To quantify the absolute abundance of each unique TCRbeta CDR3 rearrangement, sequence reads were collapsed and filtered. Productive Simpson clonality was computed per sample as the square root of Simpson's diversity index over productive rearrangements. In TCRdb, the immuneACCESS table is reduced to in-frame sequences with V and J assigned. These tables do not hold every clone; where another copy was compared, an unresolved V gene accounts for under half, and the others remain unexplained. V and J calls and clone size are as listed in that table; D and trimming were resolved from the DNA. The sample profile shows about 520,000 clones; roughly 88% of them were found once. In total, the top ten clones hold roughly 3.1% of the sample.

This sequence originates from a human donor in a cohort sampled during active COVID-19. The sequence links TRBV27 to TRBJ2-7, and 7 junction bases match TRBD2. The specimen was peripheral blood. The nucleotide sequence reads as follows: TGTGCCAGCAGTGGCAATTCAGGGAGGGAAGACTCCTACGAGCAGTACTTC. Translation gives CASSGNSGREDSYEQYF.